The 15 T cell receptor beta chains below come from one sample, sequenced in a study of regulatory T cells in long-lasting Graves disease. The time point is: newly diagnosed GD, antithyroid drugs for less than 3 months. PBMC-derived RNA was used for the TCR library. Building of the TCR beta libraries involved iRepertoire HTBI primers and Arm-PCR of CDR3 regions. TCRdb independently ran MiXCR on the multiplex PCR reads; one entry per CDR3 protein. The sample includes around 470,000 distinct CDR3 sequences, approximately 14% of them seen just once. This same sample was also taken into another study, of T cells in Graves' hyperthyroidism and ophthalmopathy.

Here the sequenced sample was peripheral blood mononuclear cells (PBMCs), taken at new diagnosis, from a patient treated with antithyroid drugs. The receptor source for this set is a woman aged 50 to 60 with Graves disease.

The chain links TRBV5-1 to TRBJ1-1; TRBD1 might be the D (6 bases). The germline V gene encodes CDR1 SGHRS and CDR2 YFSETQ. Trimming pared 0 bases from V and 3 bases from J, leaving 15 bases between. There are 16 residues in the CDR3. CDR3 residues: CASSLATGYLDTEAFF. CDR3 nucleotide sequence: TGCGCCAGCAGCTTGGCAACAGGGTATTTAGACACTGAAGCTTTCTTT.

Concerning this clonotype itself: With a much larger clone just one base away, this may be a read error. The chain has TRBV2 and TRBJ2-3, with TRBD2 matching 12 bases. Matching the DNA end better, TRBJ2-5 makes the J call doubtful. Germline CDR1 SNHLY, CDR2 FYNNEI. The CDR3 has 16 amino acids. CDR3 residues: CASRVTSGRMGETQYF. The CDR3 nucleotides are TGTGCCAGCAGGGTGACTAGCGGGAGAATGGGAGAGACCCAGTACTTC.

With respect to this clonotype: This may come from a read error, since a much larger clone is one base off. The chain couples TRBV18 to TRBJ2-5, with no clear D. The CDR3 loop spans 14 amino acids. The germline gives CDR1 KGHSH, CDR2 LQKENI. In DNA form, the CDR3 reads TGTGCCAGCTCATCACCGATGGGATGGGAGACCCAGTACTTC. It yields the protein CASSSPMGWETQYF.

This clonotype was counted at least ten times. The V call is TRBV5-5, the J call TRBJ2-3; D remains unclear. This CDR3 contains 12 residues. Germline values: CDR1 SGHKS, CDR2 YYEKEE (reference sequence). Trimming pared 4 bases from V and 9 bases from J, leaving 12 bases between. The CDR3 region is CASSPMGSTQYF. CDR3 nucleotides: TGTGCCAGCAGCCCCATGGGAAGCACGCAGTATTTT.

This rearrangement joins TRBV5-1 to TRBJ2-3; 7 nucleotides agree with TRBD1. The DNA end favors TRBJ2-1, so the J call may be wrong. Per the germline V gene, CDR1 is SGHRS and CDR2 is YFSETQ. CDR3 size: 15 residues. The CDR3: CASSFLTRGRNEQFF. The CDR3, as DNA: TGCGCCAGCAGCTTTCTTACTAGGGGGCGAAATGAGCAGTTCTTC.

J is TRBJ2-5 and V is TRBV28; TRBD2 matches 14 bases. The trim removed 3 bases at V and 3 bases at J, leaving 9 bases unmatched. The germline gives CDR1 MDHEN, CDR2 SYDVKM. This CDR3 comprises 18 residues. For the CDR3, the DNA is TGTGCCAGCAGTTTTAGGCTAGGGGGACTAGCGGGAGAAGAGACCCAGTACTTC. Translation gives CASSFRLGGLAGEETQYF.

At least ten counts were recorded for this clonotype. The chain has TRBV3-1 and TRBJ2-1; 8 nucleotides align to TRBD2. CDR3 length: 17 residues. Trimming took 6 bases from V and 0 from J; bases not matched to a gene: 10. CDR1 and CDR2 (germline): LGHDT, YNNKEL (reference sequence). CDR3 coding DNA: TGTGCCAGCAGGGGGGGTTCCGGGACTAGCTCCTACAATGAGCAGTTCTTC. Its protein product is CASRGGSGTSSYNEQFF.

The J gene is TRBJ1-2, the V gene TRBV10-1; 10 nucleotides match TRBD1. The CDR3 runs 15 residues. From germline, CDR1 is WNHNN and CDR2 SYGVQD (reference sequence). Unmatched junction bases numbered 11, after V lost 10 bases and J lost 3 bases. This chain's CDR3 is CANRVGTGDHYGYTF. The DNA for the CDR3 is TGCGCCAACAGAGTAGGGACAGGGGACCACTATGGCTACACCTTC.

The table lists this clonotype with many counts. This sequence joins TRBV30 and TRBJ1-2, with D hard to call. Germline lookup yields CDR1 GTSNPN and CDR2 SVGIG (reference sequence). V shed 2 bases and J shed 0 bases, with 4 bases lying between them. The CDR3 has 12 amino acids. The CDR3 bases are TGTGCCTGGAGTTCAACTAACTATGGCTACACCTTC. Its protein is CAWSSTNYGYTF.

J is TRBJ2-2 and V is TRBV9, with 10 nucleotides matching TRBD2. The V and J ends lost 0 bases and 6 bases, in that order; junction bases with no gene match: 5. CDR1 is SGDLS and CDR2 is YYNGEE in the germline V gene. This CDR3 comprises 16 residues. CDR3 coding DNA: TGTGCCAGCAGCGTAGAAAGCGGGAGGGCCCCCGGGGAGCTGTTTTTT. Translated, it gives CASSVESGRAPGELFF.

V is TRBV6-2 or TRBV6-3 and J is TRBJ2-6; TRBD2 agrees at 8 bases. The length of the CDR3 is 16 residues. Unmatched junction bases numbered 5, after V lost 7 bases and J lost 0 bases. Germline assignment: CDR1 MNHEY and CDR2 SVGEGT. This chain's CDR3 is CASTLAANSGANVLTF. CDR3 coding DNA: TGTGCCAGCACACTAGCGGCAAACTCTGGGGCCAACGTCCTGACTTTC.

This clonotype was counted many times. The chain is built from TRBV5-1 and TRBJ2-1, with D perhaps matching TRBD2 (6 bases). Trimming left V 4 bases short and J 7 bases short, with 15 bases between. The CDR3 has 14 amino acids. The germline gives CDR1 SGHRS, CDR2 YFSETQ. CDR3 nucleotides: TGCGCCAGCAGCACTGGCGGGACCTCAAATGAGCAGTTCTTC. This codes for CASSTGGTSNEQFF.

This clonotype came up many times. This chain connects TRBV7-6 to TRBJ2-7; 12 nucleotides match TRBD2. The germline V gene encodes CDR1 SGHVS and CDR2 FNYEAQ. There are 14 residues in the CDR3. Unmatched junction bases numbered 6, after V lost 5 bases and J lost 7 bases. CDR3 sequence (DNA): TGTGCCAGCAGCCCGGGGACTAGCGGGTGGGAGCAGTACTTC. This encodes CASSPGTSGWEQYF.

The V call is TRBV2, the J call TRBJ2-1; TRBD2 aligns across 10 bases. Germline-derived CDR1 and CDR2 are SNHLY and FYNNEI. This CDR3 contains 15 residues. V lost 8 bases to trimming and J lost 4 bases; unmatched junction nucleotides: 8. The chain's CDR3 is CASLSGLADYNEQFF. DNA for the CDR3: TGTGCCAGCCTTTCAGGACTAGCGGATTACAATGAGCAGTTCTTC.

This clonotype appeared once. A much larger clone is a single base away; this may be a read error. In this CDR3 the conserved last residue, phenylalanine or tryptophan, is missing, so a read error is likely. The chain carries TRBV2 and TRBJ2-2; D unclear. Germline V gene data show CDR1 as SNHLY and CDR2 as FYNNEI. V gave up 1 base and J gave up 0 bases, with 3 bases separating them. The CDR3 spans 14 residues. The chain's CDR3 is CASSEGANTGELFS. CDR3 DNA: TGTGCCAGCAGTGAAGGAGCGAACACCGGGGAGCTGTTTTCT.